Each of the 14 T cell receptor beta chains below was sequenced from the same sample in a study of blood T cells in healthy people across ages. The second PCR ran about 6 to 12 cycles with a sample-barcoded 5' primer and J-beta primers. TCRdb analysed the 5' RACE reads with MiXCR anew, one entry per CDR3 protein. The sample has about 680,000 distinct CDR3 sequences, over 45% seen once. Sequenced input: blood. The receptors come from a woman aged 55-70 years in good health.

This chain uses TRBV28 with TRBJ2-1, with D possibly matching TRBD2 (5 bases). Germline V lookup: CDR1 MDHEN, CDR2 SYDVKM. The CDR3 runs to 13 residues. V lost 1 base and J 9 bases, leaving 10 bases between the germline ends. The DNA of the CDR3 is TGTGCCAGCAGTTTATCAGTTCGGGGTGAGCAGTTCTTC. Its translation: CASSLSVRGEQFF.

The chain is built from TRBV5-1 and TRBJ2-3; D might be TRBD1 or TRBD2, each matching 5 bases. The CDR3 covers 17 residues. V was cut by 5 bases and J by 1 base, with 20 bases left in between. CDR1 is SGHRS and CDR2 is YFSETQ in the germline V gene. The DNA for the CDR3 is TGCGCCAGCAGTCGGGGACCTCCGAGCGGTGGCACAGATACGCAGTATTTT. Translating it yields CASSRGPPSGGTDTQYF.

This chain joins TRBV5-1 and TRBJ2-1; no firm D call. V lost 6 bases and J lost 4, with 17 bases in between. In germline, CDR1 is SGHRS, CDR2 YFSETQ. This CDR3 has 15 amino acids. The CDR3 DNA is TGCGCCAGCAACCGGGCCTTGACGGAATACAATGAGCAGTTCTTC. Encoded protein: CASNRALTEYNEQFF.

This sequence joins TRBV7-2 and TRBJ2-7; 7 bases align to TRBD2. In germline, CDR1 is SGHTA, CDR2 FQGNSA. V shed 2 bases, J shed 1 base, and the junction held 8 bases outside the gene matches. The length of the CDR3 is 16 residues. The CDR3 DNA follows: TGTGCCAGCAGCTTAAGCGGACGAGCGGGATCCTACGAGCAGTACTTC. Translated: CASSLSGRAGSYEQYF. Filled out from reference TRBV7-2 and TRBJ2-7, the complete variable domain reads GAGVSQSPSNKVTEKGKDVELRCDPISGHTALYWYRQSLGQGLEFLIYFQGNSAPDKSGLPSDRFSAERTGGSVSTLTIQRTQQEDSAVYLCASSLSGRAGSYEQYFGPGTRLTVT.

The J gene is TRBJ1-2, the V gene TRBV2; TRBD1 matches 7 bases. Germline V gene data show CDR1 as SNHLY and CDR2 as FYNNEI. CDR3 length equals 14 residues. Trimming took 7 bases from V and 2 from J; bases not matched to a gene: 7. The CDR3 sequence: CASNDWDSNYGYTF. The CDR3 coding sequence is TGTGCCAGCAATGACTGGGACAGCAACTATGGCTACACCTTC.

This clonotype came up a few times. The chain combines TRBV20-1 with TRBJ1-5; D gene unclear. V lost 3 bases to trimming and J lost 0 bases, with 9 bases between them. Germline CDR1 is DFQATT and CDR2 is SNEGSKA (reference sequence). This CDR3 is built from 14 residues. CDR3 sequence reads: CSASGEYSNQPQHF. DNA for the CDR3: TGCAGTGCTAGCGGGGAATATAGCAATCAGCCCCAGCATTTT.

This CDR3 is CATSDLPRATNLGGELFF. The CDR3 coding sequence is TGTGCCACCAGTGATTTGCCCCGGGCCACAAACCTTGGAGGGGAGCTGTTTTTT. The chain has TRBV24-1 and TRBJ2-2, with D unresolved. The V gene lost 0 bases and the J gene lost 8 bases, with 21 bases spanning the gap. CDR1 is KGHDR and CDR2 is SFDVKD in the germline V gene. CDR3 size: 18 residues.

The chain employs TRBV27 and TRBJ2-4; the match to TRBD2 covers 13 bases. Near its end, the DNA agrees better with TRBJ2-7, so the J call may be wrong. CDR3 size: 14 residues. CDR1 is MNHEY and CDR2 is SMNVEV in the germline V gene (reference sequence). The CDR3 here is CASRGLAGSYEQYF. CDR3 bases: TGTGCCAGCCGGGGACTAGCGGGGTCCTACGAGCAGTACTTC.

This chain joins TRBV28 and TRBJ1-6; D possibly corresponds to TRBD1 (6 bases). V dropped 5 bases and J dropped 5 bases, with 22 bases sitting between them. The CDR3 covers 18 residues. Looked up from germline, CDR1 is MDHEN and CDR2 is SYDVKM. The CDR3 protein is CASSPENKRDTDNSPLHF. The CDR3 DNA sequence: TGTGCCAGCAGTCCTGAAAATAAAAGGGACACGGATAATTCACCCCTCCACTTT. The variable domain in full, completed from reference TRBV28 and TRBJ1-6, reads DVKVTQSSRYLVKRTGEKVFLECVQDMDHENMFWYRQDPGLGLRLIYFSYDVKMKEKGDIPEGYSVSREKKERFSLILESASTNQTSMYLCASSPENKRDTDNSPLHFGNGTRLTVT.

There are a few counts of this clonotype. CDR3 loop: CASSLTGTRASSQETQYF. Here the CDR3 DNA reads TGTGCCAGCAGTTTGACCGGGACTAGAGCCTCGTCACAAGAGACCCAGTACTTC. The chain recombines TRBV28 with TRBJ2-5, with TRBD2 matching 8 bases. Germline loops: CDR1 MDHEN, CDR2 SYDVKM. J gave up 2 bases and V 3 bases, and 14 bases lay outside the gene matches. This CDR3 has 18 amino acids.

This clonotype showed up just a few times. The V gene is TRBV20-1, the J gene TRBJ1-2; possibly TRBD1 for D (5 bases). In germline, CDR1 is DFQATT, CDR2 SNEGSKA (reference sequence). The CDR3 spans 13 residues. The V end was cut by 5 bases, the J end by 4 bases, with 14 bases between. The CDR3 coding sequence is TGCAGTGCTGATGTCAGGGCTAGCTATGGCTACACCTTC. This codes for CSADVRASYGYTF.

The chain has TRBV10-3 and TRBJ1-1; D gene ambiguous. CDR1 ENHRY and CDR2 SYGVKD come from the germline V gene. The CDR3 sequence is 13 residues long. V was cut by 8 bases and J by 0 bases, with 10 bases left in between. The CDR3 sequence is CAILEGLNTEAFF. The CDR3, as DNA: TGTGCCATCCTGGAGGGTTTGAACACTGAAGCTTTCTTT.

This clonotype was picked up a small number of times. The chain combines TRBV5-1 with TRBJ2-5; D ambiguous. The V gene lost 3 bases and the J gene lost 4 bases, with 13 bases spanning the gap. CDR1 is SGHRS and CDR2 is YFSETQ in the germline V gene. The CDR3 is 14 residues long. CDR3 loop: CASSSASYIETQYF. The CDR3 nucleotides read TGCGCCAGCAGCTCCGCTAGTTATATAGAGACCCAGTACTTC.

This sequence joins TRBV29-1 and TRBJ1-1; D gene uncertain. The CDR3 covers 12 residues. Germline CDR1 and CDR2: SQVTM and ANQGSEA. The V end was cut by 3 bases, the J end by 6 bases, with 11 bases between. The CDR3, as DNA: TGCAGCGTTGACCGACCGGGTTCTGAAGCTTTCTTT. Translation gives CSVDRPGSEAFF.